These 11 T cell receptor beta chains were all obtained from the same sample, sequenced in a study of CD8 T cells in Susac syndrome. Random hexamers were used to reverse transcribe an amount of 0.5 to 1 ug RNA. TCRdb used MiXCR to reprocess the immunoSEQ multiplex PCR reads, holding one entry per CDR3 protein. The table includes about 150,000 distinct CDR3 sequences, around 96% detected once. Sequencing was carried out using CD4+ T cells from PBMCs. The receptor set was obtained from a human donor with Susac syndrome.

This clonotype has just one count. The chain couples TRBV12-3 or TRBV12-4 to TRBJ1-3; 7 nucleotides match TRBD1. The CDR3 has 16 amino acids. With 5 bases clipped from V and 0 bases from J, the junction kept 7 bases outside the gene matches. CDR3 residues: CASSPKGASSGNTIYF. The CDR3 nucleotides are TGTGCCAGCAGTCCAAAGGGGGCCAGCTCTGGAAACACCATATATTTT.

The V and J genes are TRBV20-1 and TRBJ2-5; D is tentatively TRBD1 or TRBD2 (5 bases each). The CDR3 runs 12 residues. The germline gives CDR1 DFQATT, CDR2 SNEGSKA (reference sequence). V shed 3 bases and J shed 0 bases, with 5 bases lying between them. The DNA for the CDR3 is TGCAGTGCTAGGGGACACCAAGAGACCCAGTACTTC. Its translation is CSARGHQETQYF.

The chain links TRBV27 to TRBJ1-2; 9 bases fit TRBD1. V was clipped by 9 bases and J by 4 bases; unmatched bases: 9. The CDR3 is 14 residues long. Germline V gene data show CDR1 as MNHEY and CDR2 as SMNVEV (reference sequence). The DNA for the CDR3 is TGTGCCAGTAAACTCACAGGGGGCGGCTATGGCTACACCTTC. This encodes CASKLTGGGYGYTF.

CDR3 amino acids: CSVGGLAAHEQYF. The CDR3 DNA follows: TGCAGCGTTGGGGGACTAGCTGCCCACGAGCAGTACTTC. This sequence joins TRBV29-1 and TRBJ2-7; 9 bases match TRBD2. Trimming took 4 bases from V and 5 from J; bases not matched to a gene: 6. Germline V CDR1 and CDR2: SQVTM, ANQGSEA. The CDR3 runs 13 residues.

This clonotype was observed once. V is TRBV9 and J is TRBJ1-5, with D uncertain. The CDR3 covers 13 residues. Trimming cost V 0 bases and J 1 base, with 2 bases left between them. Per germline, CDR1 SGDLS and CDR2 YYNGEE. Here the CDR3 reads CASSVESNQPQHF. As DNA, the CDR3 is TGTGCCAGCAGCGTAGAAAGCAATCAGCCCCAGCATTTT.

The chain joins TRBV29-1 to TRBJ1-1; possible D gene TRBD1, 5 bases. The CDR3 covers 12 residues. V gave up 6 bases and J gave up 0 bases, with 8 bases separating them. Germline V gene sequence: CDR1 SQVTM, CDR2 ANQGSEA. The CDR3 region has the DNA TGCAGCGTCCAGACAGTGAACACTGAAGCTTTCTTT. It translates to CSVQTVNTEAFF.

The chain uses TRBV29-1 and TRBJ2-7; possible D gene TRBD2, 6 bases. V was cut by 6 bases and J by 3 bases, with 12 bases left in between. Germline CDR1 reads SQVTM; CDR2 reads ANQGSEA. The CDR3 is 12 residues long. Here the CDR3 reads CSVVGLLYEQYF. CDR3 coding DNA: TGCAGCGTCGTGGGACTCCTCTACGAGCAGTACTTC.

Concerning this clonotype: Lacking the conserved final phenylalanine or tryptophan, this CDR3 likely reflects a read error. This chain uses TRBV20-1 with TRBJ2-5, with TRBD2 identical over 7 bases. This CDR3 region has 14 residues. Germline values: CDR1 DFQATT, CDR2 SNEGSKA (reference sequence). V was pared by 0 bases and J by 2 bases, with 3 bases of the junction left unmatched. CDR3 sequence: CSARDRRGQETQYL. The CDR3 nucleotides are TGCAGTGCTAGAGATCGGCGGGGGCAAGAGACCCAGTACCTC.

This chain uses TRBV7-8 with TRBJ2-1; tentatively, D is TRBD2 (7 bases). V was clipped by 5 bases and J by 6 bases, with 11 bases between them. Germline lookup yields CDR1 SGHVS and CDR2 FQNEAQ. The CDR3 length is 13 residues. CDR3 protein: CASSPGGPNEQFF. Written as DNA, the CDR3 is TGTGCCAGCAGCCCCGGGGGGCCCAATGAGCAGTTCTTC. The variable domain in full, completed from reference TRBV7-8 and TRBJ2-1, reads GAGVSQSPRYKVAKRGQDVALRCDPISGHVSLFWYQQALGQGPEFLTYFQNEAQLDKSGLPSDRFFAERPEGSVSTLKIQRTQQEDSAVYLCASSPGGPNEQFFGPGTRLTVL.

The genes are TRBV29-1 and TRBJ1-2, with 9 nucleotides matching TRBD1. The J segment lost 5 bases and the V segment lost 6 bases, leaving 7 bases of the junction unmatched. The CDR3 spans 13 residues. Per germline, CDR1 SQVTM and CDR2 ANQGSEA. DNA for the CDR3: TGCAGCGTGGCCCCGGACAGGGGTTATGGCTACACCTTC. It codes for CSVAPDRGYGYTF.

The chain links TRBV25-1 to TRBJ1-2; D gene unclear. The CDR3 is 13 residues long. Per germline, CDR1 MGHDK and CDR2 SYGVNS. V was clipped by 3 bases and J by 8 bases, with 13 bases between them. CDR3 loop: CASSEEKASGYTF. The CDR3 DNA is TGTGCCAGCAGTGAGGAAAAGGCATCAGGCTACACCTTC.